This record concerns one T cell receptor (beta chain) sequence. The data were taken from a study of shared clonotypes between healthy human individuals. Sequenced by immunoSEQ multiplex PCR; TCRdb stores in-frame clones only, minus some. The profile shows 650,000 to 750,000 clones, around 72% of them singletons. The receptor's source is a woman in her 30s in good health. The sample consisted of memory CD4+ T cells sorted from blood. Sample subset: CD45RA-negative fraction.

The CDR3 protein is CASEPSGRAHEQFF. In nucleotides, the CDR3 is TGTGCCAGCGAGCCTAGCGGGAGGGCCCATGAGCAGTTCTTC. J is TRBJ2-1 and V is TRBV19; TRBD2 aligns across 12 bases. J gave up 8 bases and V 9 bases, and 8 bases lay outside the gene matches. This CDR3 contains 14 residues. Germline V gene lookup returns CDR1 LNHDA and CDR2 SQIVND (reference sequence).